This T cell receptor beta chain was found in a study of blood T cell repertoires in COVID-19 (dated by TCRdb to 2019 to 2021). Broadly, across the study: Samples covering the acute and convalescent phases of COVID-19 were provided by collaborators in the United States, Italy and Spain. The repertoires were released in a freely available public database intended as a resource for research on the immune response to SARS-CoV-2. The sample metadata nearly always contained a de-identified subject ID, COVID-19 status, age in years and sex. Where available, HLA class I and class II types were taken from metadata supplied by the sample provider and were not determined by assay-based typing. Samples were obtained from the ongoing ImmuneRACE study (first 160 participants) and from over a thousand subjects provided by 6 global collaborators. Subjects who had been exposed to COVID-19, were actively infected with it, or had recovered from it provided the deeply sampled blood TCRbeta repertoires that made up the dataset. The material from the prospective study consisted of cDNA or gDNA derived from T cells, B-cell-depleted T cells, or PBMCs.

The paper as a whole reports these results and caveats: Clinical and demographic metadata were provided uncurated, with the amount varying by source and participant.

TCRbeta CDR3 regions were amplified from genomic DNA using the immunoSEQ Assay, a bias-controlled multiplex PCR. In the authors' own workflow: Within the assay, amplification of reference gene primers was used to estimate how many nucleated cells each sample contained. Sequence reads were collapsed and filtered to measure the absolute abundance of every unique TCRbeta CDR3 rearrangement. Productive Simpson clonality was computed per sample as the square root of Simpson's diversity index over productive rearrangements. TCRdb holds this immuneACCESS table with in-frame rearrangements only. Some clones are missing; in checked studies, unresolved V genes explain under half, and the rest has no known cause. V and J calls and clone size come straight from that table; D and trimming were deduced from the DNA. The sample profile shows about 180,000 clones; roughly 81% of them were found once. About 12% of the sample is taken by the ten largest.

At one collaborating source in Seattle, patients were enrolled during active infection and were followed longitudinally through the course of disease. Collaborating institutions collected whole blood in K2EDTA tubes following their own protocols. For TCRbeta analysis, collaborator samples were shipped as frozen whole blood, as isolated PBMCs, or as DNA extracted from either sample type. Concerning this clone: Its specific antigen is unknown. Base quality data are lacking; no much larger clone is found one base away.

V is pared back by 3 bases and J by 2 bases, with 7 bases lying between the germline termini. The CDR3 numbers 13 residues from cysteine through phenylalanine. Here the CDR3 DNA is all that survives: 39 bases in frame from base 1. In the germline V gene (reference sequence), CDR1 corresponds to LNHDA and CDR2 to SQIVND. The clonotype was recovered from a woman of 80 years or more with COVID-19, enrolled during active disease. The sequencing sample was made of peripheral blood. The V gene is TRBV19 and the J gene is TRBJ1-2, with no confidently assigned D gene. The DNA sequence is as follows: TGTGCCAGTAGTATGTGGCAGAACTATGGCTACACCTTC. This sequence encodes CASSMWQNYGYTF. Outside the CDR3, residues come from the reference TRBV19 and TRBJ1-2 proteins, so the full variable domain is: DGGITQSPKYLFRKEGQNVTLSCEQNLNHDAMYWYRQDPGQGLRLIYYSQIVNDFQKGDIAEGYSVSREKKESFPLTVTSAQKNPTAFYLCASSMWQNYGYTFGSGTRLTVV.